One and the same sample provided the 32 T cell receptor beta chains below, sequenced in a study of shared clonotypes between healthy human individuals. Clones were sequenced by immunoSEQ multiplex PCR, and TCRdb holds only the in-frame ones, with some missing. The table lists around 580,000 clones, 95% to 98% of them singletons. Naive CD8 cells, CD45RO-negative and positively selected for CCR7, excluded terminally differentiated effector memory CD45RA+ cells. Sequences were obtained from naive CD8+ T cells sorted from blood. These receptors all stem from a man in his thirties or forties in good health.

Worth noting for this clone: The sample holds other DNA sequences that translate to the same CDR3. V and J are TRBV11-3 and TRBJ2-7, with D perhaps TRBD1 (6 bases). The CDR3 covers 13 residues. V shed 5 bases and J shed 1 base, with 9 bases lying between them. Germline CDR1 and CDR2: SGHNT and YENEEA. The CDR3 nucleotides are TGTGCCAGCAGCGACAGGCAGTCCTACGAGCAGTACTTC. This gives the protein CASSDRQSYEQYF.

As concerns this clone: The same CDR3 is also encoded by other DNA sequences in this sample. DNA of the CDR3: TGTGCCAGCAGCTTAGGGGTGGACGAGCAGTACTTC. Translating gives CASSLGVDEQYF. The chain has TRBV13 and TRBJ2-7; D remains ambiguous. CDR3 length: 12 amino acids. V lost 0 bases, J lost 5 bases, and 5 bases lay in between. The germline CDR1 and CDR2 sequences are PRHDT and FYEKMQ (reference sequence).

CDR3 nucleotides: TGTGCCACCAGCCAAGGGACTAGCGGGAGAAACGAGCAGTACTTC. Its protein product is CATSQGTSGRNEQYF. The V call is TRBV15, the J call TRBJ2-7; 14 bases are shared with TRBD2. V lost 5 bases, J lost 5 bases, and 5 bases stayed unmatched. Germline-derived CDR1 and CDR2 are LNHNV and YYDKDF (reference sequence). This CDR3 has 15 amino acids.

The genes are TRBV7-9 and TRBJ2-2; D may match TRBD1 or TRBD2 (5 bases each). The germline CDR1 and CDR2 sequences are SEHNR and FQNEAQ (reference sequence). Trimming stripped 11 bases from V and 6 bases from J, with 22 bases between. The length of the CDR3 is 15 residues. CDR3 sequence: CAYKTGPSGPGELFF. CDR3 in DNA: TGTGCCTATAAAACAGGACCTTCGGGGCCCGGGGAGCTGTTTTTT.

The chain recombines TRBV4-1 with TRBJ2-1; TRBD2 matches 10 bases. V lost 0 bases to trimming and J lost 8 bases; unmatched junction nucleotides: 16. This CDR3 contains 19 residues. CDR1 and CDR2 (germline): MGHRA, YSYEKL. DNA of the CDR3: TGCGCCAGCAGCCAAGAAGATGCAGGAACGGGACTAGCGAGACATGAGCAGTTCTTC. It encodes CASSQEDAGTGLARHEQFF.

The chain is built from TRBV7-9 and TRBJ2-1, with D perhaps matching TRBD2 (6 bases). Germline V gene data show CDR1 as SEHNR and CDR2 as FQNEAQ (reference sequence). The V end was cut by 5 bases, the J end by 8 bases, with 25 bases between. There are 17 residues in the CDR3. CDR3 bases: TGTGCCAGCAGCCCGTCGATTTCGACTAGTAGTCGGGATGAGCAGTTCTTC. It is translated as CASSPSISTSSRDEQFF.

The DNA of the CDR3 is TGTGCCAGCAGCTTAGGGGACGGAGGGACCCAGTACTTC. As protein: CASSLGDGGTQYF. The rearrangement links TRBV7-2 to TRBJ2-5; D possibly uses TRBD1 or TRBD2 (5 bases each). Germline V gene sequence: CDR1 SGHTA, CDR2 FQGNSA. The CDR3 is made up of 13 amino acids. Between the trimmed V and J ends, which lost 1 base and 7 bases, there was a span of 10 bases.

The genes are TRBV7-8 and TRBJ2-1; D is unclear. V lost 6 bases, J lost 7 bases, and 10 bases lay in between. CDR1 and CDR2 (germline): SGHVS, FQNEAQ. This CDR3 comprises 12 residues. Written as DNA, the CDR3 is TGTGCCAGCAGAACGGACCTTAATGAGCAGTTCTTC. This gives the protein CASRTDLNEQFF.

This chain links TRBV7-9 with TRBJ2-1; TRBD1 matches 7 bases. J was trimmed by 8 bases and V by 5 bases; bases with no gene match: 12. Germline CDR1 and CDR2: SEHNR and FQNEAQ (reference sequence). This CDR3 has 15 amino acids. CDR3 sequence reads: CASSGKGALADEQFF. CDR3 in DNA: TGTGCCAGCAGCGGCAAGGGGGCTTTGGCCGATGAGCAGTTCTTC.

This clone was seen once. This specimen includes other DNA sequences encoding the same CDR3. The rearrangement joins TRBV7-2 to TRBJ2-7, with D tentatively TRBD1 or TRBD2 (5 bases each). Per the germline V gene, CDR1 is SGHTA and CDR2 is FQGNSA. CDR3 size: 12 residues. Deletions cut 5 bases from V and 3 bases from J, with 8 bases between. This chain's CDR3 is CASSPGGYEQYF. In DNA form, the CDR3 reads TGTGCCAGCAGCCCTGGGGGCTACGAGCAGTACTTC.

V gene TRBV4-1 combines with J gene TRBJ2-3; D is ambiguous. The CDR3 runs to 15 residues. Trimming removed 0 bases from V and 6 bases from J, with 13 bases in between. CDR1 is MGHRA and CDR2 is YSYEKL in the germline V gene. The CDR3 protein is CASSQEVVDRDTQYF. In DNA form, the CDR3 reads TGCGCCAGCAGCCAAGAAGTAGTAGATCGGGATACGCAGTATTTT.

In its sample, this clone was seen once. Germline and junction disagree at one end, which may indicate a read error. This chain connects TRBV13 to TRBJ2-7, with 10 nucleotides matching TRBD2. Germline V gene lookup returns CDR1 PRHDT and CDR2 FYEKMQ (reference sequence). CDR3 length equals 18 residues. CDR3: CASSLEFQAGGPSNEQYF. Here the CDR3 DNA reads TGTGCCAGCAGCTTAGAGTTCCAAGCGGGAGGGCCCTCCAACGAGCAGTACTTC.

The rearrangement joins TRBV5-4 to TRBJ2-2; D is uncertain. The germline CDR1 and CDR2 sequences are SGHNT and YYREEE (reference sequence). The CDR3 is 14 residues long. V was cut by 0 bases and J by 0 bases, with 3 bases left in between. The CDR3 sequence: CASSLAANTGELFF. The CDR3 bases are TGTGCCAGCAGCTTGGCCGCGAACACCGGGGAGCTGTTTTTT.

The chain is built from TRBV27 and TRBJ2-7; TRBD1 matches 9 bases. V dropped 6 bases and J dropped 3; count of bases not matched to a gene: 6. This CDR3 spans 14 amino acids. Per the germline V gene, CDR1 is MNHEY and CDR2 is SMNVEV (reference sequence). Here the CDR3 reads CASSSTTGGYEQYF. DNA for the CDR3: TGTGCCAGCAGCTCCACGACAGGGGGCTACGAGCAGTACTTC.

This chain links TRBV19 with TRBJ2-1, with TRBD2 identical over 8 bases. The germline gives CDR1 LNHDA, CDR2 SQIVND (reference sequence). V lost 3 bases to trimming and J lost 8 bases; unmatched junction nucleotides: 9. The CDR3 contains 15 residues. Written as DNA, the CDR3 is TGTGCCAGTAGTATTCTCCCGGGAGGGAGCTATGAGCAGTTCTTC. This sequence encodes CASSILPGGSYEQFF. The entire variable domain, with the rest obtained from reference TRBV19 and TRBJ2-1, is as follows: DGGITQSPKYLFRKEGQNVTLSCEQNLNHDAMYWYRQDPGQGLRLIYYSQIVNDFQKGDIAEGYSVSREKKESFPLTVTSAQKNPTAFYLCASSILPGGSYEQFFGPGTRLTVL.

A remark on this clone: The identical CDR3 is also encoded by other nucleotide sequences in the sample. The V gene is TRBV7-3, the J gene TRBJ2-7; D call uncertain. Germline V CDR1 and CDR2: SGHTA, FQGTGA. V was trimmed by 2 bases and J by 0 bases, leaving 5 bases between them. The CDR3 sequence is 13 residues long. Here the CDR3 reads CASSLGVSYEQYF. The CDR3 bases are TGTGCCAGCAGCTTAGGGGTCTCCTACGAGCAGTACTTC.

The chain uses TRBV2 and TRBJ2-7; 9 bases fit TRBD2. J lost 3 bases, V lost 3 bases, and 0 bases had no gene match. This CDR3 has 13 amino acids. Germline V lookup: CDR1 SNHLY, CDR2 FYNNEI. The CDR3 is CASSDSGGYEQYF. CDR3 nucleotides: TGTGCCAGCAGTGATAGCGGGGGCTACGAGCAGTACTTC.

The rearrangement links TRBV2 to TRBJ2-5; D call uncertain. The CDR3 runs 16 residues. In germline, CDR1 is SNHLY, CDR2 FYNNEI. V lost 11 bases and J lost 4, with 26 bases in between. In DNA, the CDR3 is TGTGCCGGCGCCCCCAAAACGGCTTTAATAGTAGAGACCCAGTACTTC. Its protein is CAGAPKTALIVETQYF.

V gene TRBV5-1 combines with J gene TRBJ1-4; D perhaps matches TRBD1 (5 bases). With 0 bases removed from V and 13 bases from J, the gap between germline ends came to 19 bases. The CDR3 contains 15 residues. Germline-derived CDR1 and CDR2 are SGHRS and YFSETQ. CDR3 sequence: CASSLGPGTSLGLFF. The DNA for the CDR3 is TGCGCCAGCAGCTTGGGCCCCGGGACCTCCCTCGGACTGTTTTTT.

V gene TRBV9 combines with J gene TRBJ2-1; 8 nucleotides agree with TRBD2. This CDR3 has 15 amino acids. Germline lookup yields CDR1 SGDLS and CDR2 YYNGEE. V shed 6 bases, J shed 1 base, and the junction held 6 bases outside the gene matches. In DNA form, the CDR3 reads TGTGCCAGCAACGAGGGCGGGAGGTCCTACAATGAGCAGTTCTTC. This translates into CASNEGGRSYNEQFF.

The chain carries TRBV11-2 and TRBJ1-1; D is unresolved. This CDR3 spans 16 amino acids. CDR1 and CDR2 from the germline V gene are SGHAT and FQNNGV. The V gene lost 7 bases and the J gene lost 5 bases, with 23 bases spanning the gap. CDR3 region: CASTPVPRDSYTEAFF. For the CDR3, the DNA is TGTGCCAGCACCCCAGTACCCCGGGATAGTTATACTGAAGCTTTCTTT.

The CDR3, as DNA: TGTGCCAGCAGCTTAGGAGCGGGGCCCTACGAGCAGTACTTC. As protein: CASSLGAGPYEQYF. The chain has TRBV11-3 and TRBJ2-7; 7 nucleotides align to TRBD2. Germline trimming cut 1 base from V and 2 bases from J; bases unmatched to any gene: 2. Germline loops: CDR1 SGHNT, CDR2 YENEEA. The CDR3 runs to 14 residues.

The V and J genes are TRBV7-9 and TRBJ2-5; TRBD2 matches at 8 bases. This CDR3 is built from 15 residues. The V gene's germline CDR1 is SEHNR and CDR2 FQNEAQ (reference sequence). With 5 bases clipped from V and 2 bases from J, the junction kept 7 bases outside the gene matches. CDR3 coding DNA: TGTGCCAGCAGCATAATAAGCGGGGGTCAAGAGACCCAGTACTTC. Encoded protein: CASSIISGGQETQYF.

V gene TRBV11-3 combines with J gene TRBJ2-7; D gene unclear. This CDR3 spans 13 amino acids. Trimming removed 0 bases at V and 6 bases at J, with 9 bases between. The germline CDR1 and CDR2 sequences are SGHNT and YENEEA. The CDR3 DNA sequence: TGTGCCAGCAGCTTAGAGCTCGGTGGCGAGCAGTACTTC. Its protein is CASSLELGGEQYF.

The gene calls are TRBV7-2 and TRBJ2-1; D is ambiguous. The germline gives CDR1 SGHTA, CDR2 FQGNSA. The CDR3 totals 13 residues. The ends were cut back, 3 bases at V and 6 bases at J, with 9 bases in the middle. The CDR3 DNA is TGTGCCAGCAGCTTCCGATTGGGCAATGAGCAGTTCTTC. This sequence encodes CASSFRLGNEQFF. The full variable domain, its missing parts supplied by reference TRBV7-2 and TRBJ2-1, is GAGVSQSPSNKVTEKGKDVELRCDPISGHTALYWYRQSLGQGLEFLIYFQGNSAPDKSGLPSDRFSAERTGGSVSTLTIQRTQQEDSAVYLCASSFRLGNEQFFGPGTRLTVL.

The V gene is TRBV4-1, the J gene TRBJ1-2; a weak D match, TRBD1 (6 bases). Trimming removed 1 base at V and 8 bases at J, with 14 bases between. The germline CDR1 and CDR2 sequences are MGHRA and YSYEKL. CDR3 size: 14 residues. The CDR3 bases are TGCGCCAGCAGCCAAGGAGATCTGGGGGGCGGCTACACCTTC. Protein: CASSQGDLGGGYTF.

As concerns this clone: Other DNA sequences from this sample encode an identical CDR3 as well. J is TRBJ2-5 and V is TRBV5-1; perhaps TRBD2 as D (6 bases). Germline CDR1 is SGHRS and CDR2 is YFSETQ. This CDR3 contains 14 residues. The germline V and J ends were trimmed by 2 bases and 5 bases, with 13 bases remaining between them. The CDR3 here is CASSLTGVEETQYF. The DNA of the CDR3 is TGCGCCAGCAGCTTAACGGGGGTGGAGGAGACCCAGTACTTC.

As for this clone: Other DNA sequences in this sample translate to the same CDR3. This sequence joins TRBV9 and TRBJ2-2; D unclear. V was trimmed by 4 bases and J by 6 bases, leaving 10 bases between them. CDR3 length: 13 residues. Germline loops: CDR1 SGDLS, CDR2 YYNGEE. CDR3 DNA: TGTGCCAGCAGCCCACCCGGTGCCGGGGAGCTGTTTTTT. This translates into CASSPPGAGELFF.

This rearrangement joins TRBV30 to TRBJ1-1, with a tentative D call TRBD1 (6 bases). The length of the CDR3 is 12 residues. The ends were cut back, 3 bases at V and 6 bases at J, with 11 bases in the middle. Germline V gene lookup returns CDR1 GTSNPN and CDR2 SVGIG (reference sequence). CDR3 in DNA: TGTGCCTGGAGCGGCGGACAGCCTGAAGCTTTCTTT. It is translated as CAWSGGQPEAFF.

The chain combines TRBV5-6 with TRBJ1-1; D gene uncertain. This CDR3 contains 13 residues. Germline V gives CDR1 SGHDT, CDR2 YYEEEE. Trimming cost V 0 bases and J 5 bases, with 8 bases left between them. The CDR3 bases are TGTGCCAGCAGCTTGGTAGGGCGTACTGAAGCTTTCTTT. It yields the protein CASSLVGRTEAFF.

The chain has TRBV15 and TRBJ2-7; D gene unclear. The CDR3 totals 13 residues. CDR1 LNHNV and CDR2 YYDKDF come from the germline V gene (reference sequence). Trimming cost V 3 bases and J 5 bases, with 11 bases left between them. The CDR3 sequence: CATSRNQIDEQYF. CDR3 sequence (DNA): TGTGCCACCAGCAGGAACCAGATAGACGAGCAGTACTTC.

The chain links TRBV5-1 to TRBJ2-7; D unresolved. Germline values: CDR1 SGHRS, CDR2 YFSETQ. This CDR3 has 11 residues. V dropped 5 bases and J dropped 3 bases, with 6 bases sitting between them. The CDR3 protein is CASRDNYEQYF. In DNA form, the CDR3 reads TGCGCCAGCAGAGATAACTACGAGCAGTACTTC.